This T cell receptor beta chain emerged from a study of blood T cell repertoires in COVID-19. Across the study: Sources were T cells, B-cell-depleted T cells, or PBMCs; the material itself was cDNA or gDNA.

Measured with immunoSEQ multiplex PCR; TCRdb has only the in-frame clones, and not every one. The sample lists approximately 29,000 clones; around 86% were seen once. Deletions cut 4 bases from V and 5 bases from J, with 10 bases between. Germline loops: CDR1 KGHDR, CDR2 SFDVKD. The CDR3 totals 14 residues. The specimen was peripheral blood. J is TRBJ2-2 and V is TRBV24-1; D is uncertain. The receptor comes from an older woman with active COVID-19. The CDR3 loop reads CATSEMTYTGELFF. CDR3 coding DNA: TGTGCCACCAGTGAGATGACTTATACCGGGGAGCTGTTTTTT.